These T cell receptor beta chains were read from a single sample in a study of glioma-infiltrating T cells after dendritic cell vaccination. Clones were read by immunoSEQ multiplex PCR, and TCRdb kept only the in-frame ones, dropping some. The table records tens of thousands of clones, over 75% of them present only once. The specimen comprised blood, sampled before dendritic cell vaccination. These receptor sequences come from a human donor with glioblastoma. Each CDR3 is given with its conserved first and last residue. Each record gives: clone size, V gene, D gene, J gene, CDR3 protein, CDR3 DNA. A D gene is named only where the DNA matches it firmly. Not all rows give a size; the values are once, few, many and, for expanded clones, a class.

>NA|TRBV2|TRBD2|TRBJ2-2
CASSGSGRAVGELFF
TGTGCCAGCAGCGGAAGCGGGAGGGCCGTCGGGGAGCTGTTTTTT
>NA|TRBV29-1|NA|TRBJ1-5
CSVVDGASGAGQPQHF
TGCAGCGTTGTCGACGGCGCCAGTGGAGCGGGTCAGCCCCAGCATTTT
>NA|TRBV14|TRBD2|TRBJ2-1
CASSLSRAGGMDEQFF
TGTGCCAGCAGTCTGTCGAGGGCGGGAGGGATGGATGAGCAGTTCTTC
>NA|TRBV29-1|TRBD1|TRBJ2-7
CSVSIQGLYEQYF
TGCAGCGTTTCCATACAGGGGCTCTACGAGCAGTACTTC
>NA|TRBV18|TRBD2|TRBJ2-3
CASSLGLAGSGTDTQYF
TGTGCCAGCTCACTGGGACTAGCGGGGTCGGGCACAGATACGCAGTATTTT
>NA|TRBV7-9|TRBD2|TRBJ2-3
CAVLVLSGLAGVVTQYF
TGTGCCGTTCTTGTCCTCTCCGGGCTAGCGGGAGTGGTTACGCAGTATTTT
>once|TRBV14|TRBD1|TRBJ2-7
CASSPGTASSVQYF
TGTGCCAGCAGCCCCGGGACAGCGTCCTCGGTGCAGTACTTC
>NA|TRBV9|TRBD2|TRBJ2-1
CASSVESGTSGFSSYNEQFF
TGTGCCAGCAGCGTAGAAAGCGGGACTAGCGGATTCTCATCCTACAATGAGCAGTTCTTC
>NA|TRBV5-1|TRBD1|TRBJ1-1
CASSLQLTGAGTEAFF
TGCGCCAGCAGCTTGCAGCTGACAGGGGCGGGCACTGAAGCTTTCTTT
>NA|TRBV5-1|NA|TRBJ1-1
CASSLAYNTEAFF
TGCGCCAGCAGCTTGGCCTATAACACTGAAGCTTTCTTT
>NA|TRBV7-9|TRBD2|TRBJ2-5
CASSLVAGGSETQYF
TGTGCCAGCAGCTTAGTAGCGGGAGGTTCGGAGACCCAGTACTTC
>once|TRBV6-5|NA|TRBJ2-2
CASSLGQSNTGELFF
TGTGCCAGCAGCCTAGGACAGTCGAACACCGGGGAGCTGTTTTTT
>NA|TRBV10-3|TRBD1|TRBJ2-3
CAISDSRTGGTDTQYF
TGTGCCATCAGTGACTCAAGGACAGGGGGCACAGATACGCAGTATTTT
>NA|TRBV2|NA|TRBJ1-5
CATHRDSNQPQHF
TGTGCCACACACAGGGATAGCAATCAGCCCCAGCATTTT
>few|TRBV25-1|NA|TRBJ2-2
CASSDLRDTGELFF
TGTGCCAGCAGTGACCTACGGGACACCGGGGAGCTGTTTTTT
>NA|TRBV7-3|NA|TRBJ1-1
CASRIRTGSTEAFF
TGTGCCAGCAGGATACGGACTGGTTCCACTGAAGCTTTCTTT
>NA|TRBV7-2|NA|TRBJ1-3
CASSRRGGPGNTIYF
TGTGCCAGCAGCCGGCGCGGGGGCCCTGGAAACACCATATATTTT
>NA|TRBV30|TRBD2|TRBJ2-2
CAWKGGGGLSTGELFF
TGTGCCTGGAAAGGCGGGGGGGGTCTCTCGACCGGGGAGCTGTTTTTT
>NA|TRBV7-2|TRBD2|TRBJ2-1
CASSLLSPSGGARDNEQFF
TGTGCCAGCAGCTTACTATCCCCTAGCGGGGGGGCCCGGGACAATGAGCAGTTCTTC
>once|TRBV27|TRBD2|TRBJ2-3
CASSPSSGEFADTQYF
TGTGCCAGCAGTCCCTCAAGCGGGGAGTTCGCAGATACGCAGTATTTT
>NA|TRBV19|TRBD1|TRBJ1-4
CASRNRGPNEKLFF
TGTGCCAGTAGGAACAGGGGGCCAAATGAAAAACTGTTTTTT
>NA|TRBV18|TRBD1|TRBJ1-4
CASSPGTVGEKLFF
TGTGCCAGCTCACCGGGGACAGTGGGAGAAAAACTGTTTTTT
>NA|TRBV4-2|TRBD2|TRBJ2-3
CASSQDYLAGSAYTQYF
TGTGCCAGCAGCCAAGATTACCTAGCGGGAAGCGCATATACGCAGTATTTT
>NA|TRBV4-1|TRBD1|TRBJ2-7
CASSQPPGQGQSYEQYF
TGCGCCAGCAGCCAACCACCGGGACAGGGGCAGTCCTACGAGCAGTACTTC
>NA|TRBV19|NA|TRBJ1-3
CAASGGNTIYF
TGTGCGGCCAGCGGAGGAAACACCATATATTTT
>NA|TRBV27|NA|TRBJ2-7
CASSFGRRYLRPQGGPHEQYF
TGTGCCAGCAGTTTTGGCCGACGATATCTTCGTCCGCAGGGCGGTCCGCACGAGCAGTACTTC
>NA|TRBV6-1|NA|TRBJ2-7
CASSGLRLSSYEQYF
TGTGCCAGCAGTGGCCTGAGATTAAGCTCCTACGAGCAGTACTTC
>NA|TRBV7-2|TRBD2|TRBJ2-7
CASSLVGTSGGRMGEQYF
TGTGCCAGCAGCCTAGTTGGGACTAGCGGGGGGAGGATGGGGGAGCAGTACTTC
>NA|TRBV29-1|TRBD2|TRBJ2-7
CSAITGTSSYEQYF
TGCAGCGCCATTACAGGGACTAGCTCCTACGAGCAGTACTTC
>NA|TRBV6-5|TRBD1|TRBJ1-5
CASSPQDRGRQPQHF
TGTGCCAGCAGCCCACAGGACAGGGGGCGTCAGCCCCAGCATTTT
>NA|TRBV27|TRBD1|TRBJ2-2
CASSLGRGQGAFGGGELFF
TGTGCCAGCAGTTTAGGGCGGGGACAGGGGGCCTTCGGGGGCGGGGAGCTGTTTTTT
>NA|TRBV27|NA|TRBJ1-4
CASSFGGYEKLFF
TGTGCCAGCAGTTTTGGAGGTTATGAAAAACTGTTTTTT
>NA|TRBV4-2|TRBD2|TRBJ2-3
CASSQGASGSSDTQYF
TGTGCCAGCAGCCAAGGGGCTAGCGGGAGCTCAGATACGCAGTATTTT
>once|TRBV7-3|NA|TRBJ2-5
CASSLTGRIGPGETQYF
TGTGCCAGCAGCTTAACCGGCCGGATAGGGCCGGGGGAGACCCAGTACTTC
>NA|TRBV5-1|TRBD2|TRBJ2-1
CASSQGGTSGYNEQFF
TGCGCCAGCAGCCAGGGGGGGACTAGCGGTTACAATGAGCAGTTCTTC
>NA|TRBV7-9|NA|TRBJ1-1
CASSFWGQGTEAFF
TGTGCCAGCAGCTTTTGGGGGCAGGGCACTGAAGCTTTCTTT
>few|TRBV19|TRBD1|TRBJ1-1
CASSMGQATEAFF
TGTGCCAGTAGTATGGGACAGGCTACTGAAGCTTTCTTT
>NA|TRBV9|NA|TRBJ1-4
CASSPTGLGYEKLFF
TGTGCCAGCAGCCCCACGGGGTTGGGTTATGAAAAACTGTTTTTT
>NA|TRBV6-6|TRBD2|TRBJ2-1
CASRAGEYNEQFF
TGTGCCAGCCGAGCGGGAGAGTACAATGAGCAGTTCTTC
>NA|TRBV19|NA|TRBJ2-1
CASSIASANNEQFF
TGTGCCAGTAGTATCGCTAGCGCGAACAATGAGCAGTTCTTC
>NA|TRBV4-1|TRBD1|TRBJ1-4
CASSQEGTGGEKLFF
TGCGCCAGCAGCCAAGAGGGGACAGGGGGGGAAAAACTGTTTTTT
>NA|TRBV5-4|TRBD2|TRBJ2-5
CASSPTSGGLKETQYF
TGTGCCAGCAGCCCGACTAGCGGGGGGCTCAAAGAGACCCAGTACTTC
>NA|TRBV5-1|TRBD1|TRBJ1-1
CASSPRDSYMNTEAFF
TGCGCCAGCAGCCCCCGGGACAGTTATATGAACACTGAAGCTTTCTTT
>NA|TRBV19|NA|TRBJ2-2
CASTQLLAENTGELFF
TGTGCCAGTACCCAGTTACTAGCAGAGAACACCGGGGAGCTGTTTTTT
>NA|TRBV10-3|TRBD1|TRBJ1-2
CATSAGTGNYGYTF
TGTGCCACTTCCGCTGGGACAGGGAACTATGGCTACACCTTC
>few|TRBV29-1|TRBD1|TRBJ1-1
CSVEGRTGANTEAFF
TGCAGCGTTGAAGGTCGGACAGGGGCGAACACTGAAGCTTTCTTT